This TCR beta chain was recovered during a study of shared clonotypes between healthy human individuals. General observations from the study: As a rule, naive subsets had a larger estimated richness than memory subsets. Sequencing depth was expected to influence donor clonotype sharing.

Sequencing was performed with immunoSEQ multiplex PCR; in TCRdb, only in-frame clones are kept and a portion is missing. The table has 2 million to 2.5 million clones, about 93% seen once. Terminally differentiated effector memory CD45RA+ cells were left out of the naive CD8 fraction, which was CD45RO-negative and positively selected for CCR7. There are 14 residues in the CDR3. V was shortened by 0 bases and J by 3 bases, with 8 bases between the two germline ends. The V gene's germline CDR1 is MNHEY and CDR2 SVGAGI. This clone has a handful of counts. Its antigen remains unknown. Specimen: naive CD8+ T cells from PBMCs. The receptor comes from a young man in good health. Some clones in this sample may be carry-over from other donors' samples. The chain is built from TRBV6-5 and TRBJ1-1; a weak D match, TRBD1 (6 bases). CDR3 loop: CASSYSRGDTEAFF. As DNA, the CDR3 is TGTGCCAGCAGTTACTCGAGGGGGGACACTGAAGCTTTCTTT.